The clone carrying this T cell receptor (beta chain) was seen a few times. Amplification of the TCR beta CDR3 regions used RNA transcripts (as template). The first round was an RT-PCR with HTBI primers, and the second round was a multiplex PCR. In TCRdb, the multiplex PCR reads were re-called with MiXCR into one record per CDR3 protein. The sample includes roughly 610,000 distinct CDR3 sequences, 22% of them seen just once. The source of the sample is a study of Graves' ophthalmopathy and Graves' hyperthyroidism. V shed 2 bases and J shed 6 bases, with 17 bases lying between them. Germline CDR1 is LNHDA and CDR2 is SQIVND (reference sequence). This CDR3 is built from 15 residues.

Sequences were obtained from peripheral blood. The chain links TRBV19 to TRBJ2-7, with D possibly matching TRBD2 (5 bases). This clonotype was sampled from a young woman with stable Graves' hyperthyroidism. Some clones in this sample may be carry-over from other donors' samples. CDR3 protein: CASSITFSGRGEQYF. Written as DNA, the CDR3 is TGTGCCAGTAGTATAACGTTCAGCGGCCGGGGCGAGCAGTACTTC.